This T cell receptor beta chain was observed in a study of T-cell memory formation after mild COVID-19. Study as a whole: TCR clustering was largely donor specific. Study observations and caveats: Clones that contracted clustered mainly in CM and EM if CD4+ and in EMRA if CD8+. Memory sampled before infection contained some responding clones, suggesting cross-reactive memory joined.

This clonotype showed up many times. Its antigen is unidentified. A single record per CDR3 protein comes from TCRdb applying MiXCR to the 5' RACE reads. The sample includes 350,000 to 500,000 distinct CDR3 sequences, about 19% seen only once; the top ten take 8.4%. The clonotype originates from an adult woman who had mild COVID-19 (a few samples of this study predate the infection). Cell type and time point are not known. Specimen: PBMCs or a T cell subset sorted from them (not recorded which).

CDR3 sequence: CATMGLRNEQFF. In DNA form, the CDR3 reads TGTGCCACCATGGGACTGCGGAATGAGCAGTTCTTC. The chain has TRBV24-1 and TRBJ2-1, with D possibly being TRBD2 (6 bases). The CDR3 spans 12 residues. CDR1 is KGHDR, CDR2 SFDVKD, per germline. Trimming removed 8 bases at V and 7 bases at J, with 11 bases between.